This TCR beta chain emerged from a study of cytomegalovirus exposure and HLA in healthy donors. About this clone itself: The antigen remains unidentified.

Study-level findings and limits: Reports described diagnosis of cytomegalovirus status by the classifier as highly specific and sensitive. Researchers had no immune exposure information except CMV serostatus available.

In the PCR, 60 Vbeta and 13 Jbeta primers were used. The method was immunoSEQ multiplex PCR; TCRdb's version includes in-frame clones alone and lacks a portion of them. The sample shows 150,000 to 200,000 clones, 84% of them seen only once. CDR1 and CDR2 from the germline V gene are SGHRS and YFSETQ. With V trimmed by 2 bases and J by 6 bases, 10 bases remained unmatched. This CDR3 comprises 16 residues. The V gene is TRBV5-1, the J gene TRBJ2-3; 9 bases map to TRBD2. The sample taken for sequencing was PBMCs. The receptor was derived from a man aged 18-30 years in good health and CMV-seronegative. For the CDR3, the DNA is TGCGCCAGCAGCTTCGGGCCTAGCGGGGTGACGGATACGCAGTATTTT. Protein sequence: CASSFGPSGVTDTQYF.